A selection of T cell receptor beta chains follows, all from one sample in a study of blood T cell repertoires in COVID-19. Method: immunoSEQ multiplex PCR; TCRdb's copy keeps in-frame clones and lacks some. The sample records 150,000 to 200,000 clones, roughly 80% being singletons. The sequencing sample was made of peripheral blood. These receptors were collected from a man in his fifties who had recovered from COVID-19. The CDR3 runs from the conserved cysteine through the conserved F or W. A D gene is named only where the DNA matches it firmly. The size of a clone is reported for some rows only, either as once, few or many, or as a class for expanded clones.

D gene,clone size,V gene,J gene,CDR3 DNA,CDR3 protein
NA,NA,TRBV7-3,TRBJ1-2,TGTGCCAGCAGCTTGAGGGCGTCGGCAGCTGGCTACACCTTC,CASSLRASAAGYTF
NA,NA,TRBV2,TRBJ2-3,TGTGCCAGCAGGGACTACACCCACCCTACGCAGTATTTT,CASRDYTHPTQYF
NA,NA,TRBV7-2,TRBJ1-2,TGTGCCAGCGCCCCAGGAAACTATGGCTACACCTTC,CASAPGNYGYTF
NA,many,TRBV6-1,TRBJ1-2,TGTGCCAGCAGTGAAGGCACTCCTGGCTACACCTTC,CASSEGTPGYTF
NA,NA,TRBV4-1,TRBJ2-2,TGCGCCAGCAGCCAAAACGCAGGGAACACCGGGGAGCTGTTTTTT,CASSQNAGNTGELFF
TRBD2,NA,TRBV7-2,TRBJ2-7,TGTGCCAGCAGCTTAGCGACTAGCGGGAGTAGGTACGAGCAGTACTTC,CASSLATSGSRYEQYF
TRBD1,NA,TRBV29-1,TRBJ1-5,TGCAGCGTCAGCCTCACAGGGGCCGTTGGACAGCCCCAGCATTTT,CSVSLTGAVGQPQHF
TRBD2,NA,TRBV5-1,TRBJ2-1,TGCGCCAGCAGCTGGACTAGCGGAACCTACAATGAGCAGTTCTTC,CASSWTSGTYNEQFF
NA,NA,TRBV5-4,TRBJ2-3,TGTGCCAGCAGCGGCCTTTTGGGGGGTAGCACAGATACGCAGTATTTT,CASSGLLGGSTDTQYF
TRBD2,NA,TRBV5-8,TRBJ2-5,TGTGCCAGCAGCTTCGGACTAGCGGGTAAAGAGACCCAGTACTTC,CASSFGLAGKETQYF
TRBD1,NA,TRBV6-6,TRBJ2-1,TGTGCCAGCAGGGGGGACAGGGTTGGGTCCTACAATGAGCAGTTCTTC,CASRGDRVGSYNEQFF
NA,once,TRBV18,TRBJ2-7,TGTGCCAGCTCACCACCGACGGGTACCTACGAGCAGTACTTC,CASSPPTGTYEQYF
NA,once,TRBV18,TRBJ2-5,TGTGCCACCTCACTCTCAGAAGAGACCCAGTACTTC,CATSLSEETQYF
NA,once,TRBV27,TRBJ2-7,TGTGCCAGCAGTTTTTTCTCCGCCGAGCCTACTTTAGCCTACGAGCAGTACTTC,CASSFFSAEPTLAYEQYF
NA,NA,TRBV24-1,TRBJ2-5,TGTGCCACCAGTGATGCGGCAGGGGTAGAGACCCAGTACTTC,CATSDAAGVETQYF
TRBD1,many,TRBV25-1,TRBJ1-1,TGTGCCAGCAGTGAATATAGAGGACAGGATGAAGCTTTCTTT,CASSEYRGQDEAFF